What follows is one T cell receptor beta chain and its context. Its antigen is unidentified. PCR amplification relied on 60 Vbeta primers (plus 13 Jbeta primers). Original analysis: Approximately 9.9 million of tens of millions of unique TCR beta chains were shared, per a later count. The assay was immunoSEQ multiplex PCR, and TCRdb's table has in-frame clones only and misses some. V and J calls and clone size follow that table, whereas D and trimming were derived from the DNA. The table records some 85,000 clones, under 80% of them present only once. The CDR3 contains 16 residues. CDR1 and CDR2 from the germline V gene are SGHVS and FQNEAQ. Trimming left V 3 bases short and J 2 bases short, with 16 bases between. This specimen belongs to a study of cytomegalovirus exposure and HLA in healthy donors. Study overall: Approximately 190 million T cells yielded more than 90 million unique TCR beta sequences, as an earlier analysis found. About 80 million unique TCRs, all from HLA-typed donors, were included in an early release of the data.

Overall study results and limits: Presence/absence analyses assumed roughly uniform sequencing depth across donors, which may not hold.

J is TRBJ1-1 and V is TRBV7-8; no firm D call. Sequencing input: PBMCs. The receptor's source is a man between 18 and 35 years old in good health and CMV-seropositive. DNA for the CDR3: TGTGCCAGCAGCTTCTTACCCGAAACGGGAAACACTGAAGCTTTCTTT. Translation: CASSFLPETGNTEAFF. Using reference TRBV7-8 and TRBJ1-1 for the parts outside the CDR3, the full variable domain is GAGVSQSPRYKVAKRGQDVALRCDPISGHVSLFWYQQALGQGPEFLTYFQNEAQLDKSGLPSDRFFAERPEGSVSTLKIQRTQQEDSAVYLCASSFLPETGNTEAFFGQGTRLTVV.